This TCR beta chain is from a study of T cells in Graves' hyperthyroidism and ophthalmopathy. Looking at the study overall: Any treatment followed the collection of peripheral blood at initial diagnosis.

This clonotype occurred many times. Its matching antigen is unknown. Germline-derived CDR1 and CDR2 are DFQATT and SNEGSKA (reference sequence). V trimming: 0 bases; J trimming: 1 base; junction bases outside the gene matches: 6. The CDR3 is 16 amino acids. Each patient was aged 18 to 65 and had newly diagnosed hyperthyroidism of under 2 months' duration. Study results and limitations: The majority of expanded thyroid clonotypes above 0.001 also appeared in blood.

From RNA transcripts, TCR beta CDR3 regions were amplified. First-round RT-PCR targeting the TCR CDR3 was performed with the HTBI primer set. MiXCR, applied by TCRdb to the multiplex PCR reads, yields one record per CDR3 protein. The top ten hold under 9.5% of the sample, which has more than 600,000 distinct CDR3 sequences, 16% seen once. Sequencing was carried out using blood. The sequence derives from a man younger than 35 with Graves' hyperthyroidism. The chain is built from TRBV20-1 and TRBJ2-5; 9 nucleotides line up with TRBD2. CDR3 nucleotide sequence: TGCAGTGCTAGAGATCGAATAGCGGGGGTCCAAGAGACCCAGTACTTC. Translation: CSARDRIAGVQETQYF.